This is a list of T cell receptor beta chains from one sample in a study of T cell responses to AZD1222 COVID-19 vaccine. Sequenced by immunoSEQ multiplex PCR; TCRdb stores in-frame clones only, minus some. The sample comprises approximately 84,000 clones, more than 80% of which are singletons, and roughly 2.7% rests with the top ten. The source was peripheral blood, collected 28 days after the second AZD1222 dose. The receptor source for this set is an adult who received the AZD1222 COVID-19 vaccine. The CDR3 runs from the conserved cysteine through the conserved F or W. A D gene is named only where the DNA matches it firmly. Clone sizes are given selectively: once, few, many, or a class where the clone is expanded.

V gene	J gene	clone size	D gene	CDR3 DNA	CDR3 protein
TRBV2	TRBJ2-1	once	TRBD1	TGTGCCAGCAGCCGACAGGGGACGGGGTACAATGAGCAGTTCTTC	CASSRQGTGYNEQFF
TRBV19	TRBJ1-1	-	-	TGTGCCAGTAGCCCAGGGCAGGGGATCACTGAAGCTTTCTTT	CASSPGQGITEAFF
TRBV7-9	TRBJ2-1	-	-	TGTGCCAGCAGCTTAGATTCTGGCGGTGAGCAGTTCTTC	CASSLDSGGEQFF
TRBV7-6	TRBJ1-1	-	TRBD1	TGTGCCAGCAGCGAGAACGGACAGGCCGATGAAGCTTTCTTT	CASSENGQADEAFF
TRBV5-4	TRBJ1-1	few	-	TGTGCCAGCAGCTCAGAGCGGGGGACTGAAGCTTTCTTT	CASSSERGTEAFF
TRBV6-6	TRBJ1-5	-	TRBD1	TGTGCCAGCAGGGACAGGGACAGGCGTCAGCCCCAGCATTTT	CASRDRDRRQPQHF
TRBV2	TRBJ2-3	-	-	TGTGCCAGCCTCATGGGGGCGGGGGATACGCAGTATTTT	CASLMGAGDTQYF
TRBV12-3/TRBV12-4	TRBJ2-7	-	-	TGTGCCAGCAGTTTGGATGGGAAGCCCGAGCAGTACTTC	CASSLDGKPEQYF
TRBV6-5	TRBJ2-1	-	-	TGTGCCAGCATGGCAGTCTACAATGAGCAGTTCTTC	CASMAVYNEQFF
TRBV27	TRBJ2-1	-	TRBD2	TGTGCCAGTTCTCTAGCGGGAGCCTACAATGAGCAGTTCTTC	CASSLAGAYNEQFF
TRBV7-9	TRBJ1-2	-	-	TGTGCCAGCAGCTTAGCAGGGGTCGCGGGATATGGCTACACCTTC	CASSLAGVAGYGYTF
TRBV24-1	TRBJ2-1	-	-	TGTGCCACCAGTGATTCTGTAAGGGGGGATCACAATGAGCAGTTCTTC	CATSDSVRGDHNEQFF
TRBV19	TRBJ1-4	-	-	TGTGCCAGTAGTACAGGACAGTCCGTTCTATCAGAAAAACTGTTTTTT	CASSTGQSVLSEKLFF
TRBV5-1	TRBJ2-1	-	TRBD2	TGCGCCAGCAGCGCTAATCTAGCGGGAGGTTTATCGTACAATGAGCAGTTCTTC	CASSANLAGGLSYNEQFF
TRBV6-5	TRBJ1-6	-	TRBD1	TGTGCCAGCAGTTTTTTAGCTGGACAGGGGTACTCACCCCTCCACTTT	CASSFLAGQGYSPLHF
TRBV19	TRBJ1-2	-	TRBD1	TGTGCCGGCACCAGGGGGGACTATGGCTACACCTTC	CAGTRGDYGYTF
TRBV13	TRBJ2-2	-	TRBD2	TGTGCCAGCAGCCTATCGGTGTGGAGCGGGGGGGCCAAAAGGTCCACCGGGGAGCTGTTTTTT	CASSLSVWSGGAKRSTGELFF
TRBV30	TRBJ1-4	-	-	TGTGCCTGGACGGAGGCAACTAATGAAAAACTGTTTTTT	CAWTEATNEKLFF
TRBV7-9	TRBJ1-2	once	-	TGTGCCAGCACCGAACCCAGGGGTAGGGGCTACACCTTC	CASTEPRGRGYTF
TRBV6-5	TRBJ2-7	-	TRBD2	TGTGCCAGCAGTTACTTACCGGGGGGGTACGAGCAGTACTTC	CASSYLPGGYEQYF
TRBV6-2/TRBV6-3	TRBJ2-7	-	TRBD1	TGTGCCAGCAGTGGATCTACAGGGGGCGCCGAGTACTTC	CASSGSTGGAEYF
TRBV19	TRBJ1-5	-	-	TGTGCCAGTAGTACCAGCACGGACATCATTCATCAGCCCCAGCATTTT	CASSTSTDIIHQPQHF
TRBV6-5	TRBJ2-7	-	-	TGTGCCAGCAGTTACTCGACACACCCTACCGAGCAGTACTTC	CASSYSTHPTEQYF
TRBV10-3	TRBJ2-7	-	-	TGTGCCATCAGTGAGTCGACTCGAGGGCGCTACGAGCAGTACTTC	CAISESTRGRYEQYF
TRBV28	TRBJ1-3	-	-	TGTGCCAGCAGTTTCCAGACGAGAAACACCATATATTTT	CASSFQTRNTIYF
TRBV6-1	TRBJ2-7	-	-	TGTGCCAGCAGTGAAGATGGCAGGGGAGGGTACGAGCAGTACTTC	CASSEDGRGGYEQYF
TRBV10-3	TRBJ1-1	once	-	TGTGCCATCGCCAACAGGGAGGAAGCTTTCTTT	CAIANREEAFF
TRBV5-1	TRBJ2-1	-	TRBD2	TGCGCCAGCAGCTTGTCGCTAGCGGGAGGGAGTGAGCAGTTCTTC	CASSLSLAGGSEQFF
TRBV4-3	TRBJ2-7	-	-	TGCGCCAGTTTGAGGACAGGAGAGGGGGGCGAGCAGTACTTC	CASLRTGEGGEQYF
TRBV12-3/TRBV12-4	TRBJ2-7	-	-	TGTGCCAGCTTGTCCAGGATGGGGGAGCAGTACTTC	CASLSRMGEQYF
TRBV5-4	TRBJ2-5	-	TRBD2	TGTGCCAGCAGCCCGGACTTAGCGGGGGGGAGAGAGACCCAGTACTTC	CASSPDLAGGRETQYF
TRBV6-1	TRBJ1-2	-	TRBD1	TGTGCCAGCACTGAATTGACAGGGTCGGATGGCTACACCTTC	CASTELTGSDGYTF
TRBV29-1	TRBJ1-2	-	-	TGCAGCGTTGTTGAAATCCAGGGGCACTATGGCTACACCTTC	CSVVEIQGHYGYTF
TRBV9	TRBJ1-5	once	-	TGTGCCAGCAGTCAGACGGGAAATAGCAATCAGCCCCAGCATTTT	CASSQTGNSNQPQHF
TRBV7-3	TRBJ2-3	-	TRBD2	TGTGCCAGCAGCTTAATAGCGGGGGTGACAGATACGCAGTATTTT	CASSLIAGVTDTQYF
TRBV24-1	TRBJ2-1	-	TRBD2	TGTGCCACCAGTGATTCCAGCGGGGGGTTGGATGAGCAGTTCTTC	CATSDSSGGLDEQFF
TRBV6-5	TRBJ2-1	-	-	TGTGCCAGTAAAGTCCTCGTCAGCTACAATGAGCAGTTCTTC	CASKVLVSYNEQFF
TRBV2	TRBJ1-1	-	-	TGTGCCACCGGGGCTGAAGGACTGAACACTGAAGCTTTCTTT	CATGAEGLNTEAFF
TRBV6-5	TRBJ1-1	-	TRBD1	TGTGCCAGCAGTCGCGACAGGGGGAACACTGAAGCTTTCTTT	CASSRDRGNTEAFF
TRBV6-6	TRBJ1-5	-	TRBD1	TGTGCCAGTAAGAAAGCGACAGGGGGCAATCAGCCCCAGCATTTT	CASKKATGGNQPQHF
TRBV27	TRBJ1-3	-	-	TGTGCCAGTTGGAGCACCAGGGATCCTGGAAACACCATATATTTT	CASWSTRDPGNTIYF
TRBV6-5	TRBJ2-7	-	-	TGTGCCAGCCGGAAAGGGAGCTACGAGCAGTACTTC	CASRKGSYEQYF
TRBV20-1	TRBJ1-2	-	-	TGCAGTGCTACAGAATCAAATGGCTACACCTTC	CSATESNGYTF
TRBV7-6	TRBJ1-1	-	-	TGTGCCAGCAGCTTAGGGCCGGGATTGAACACTGAAGCTTTCTTT	CASSLGPGLNTEAFF
TRBV5-8	TRBJ2-5	-	-	TGTGCCAGCAGCTTATCGCCCCAGGAAGAGACCCAGTACTTC	CASSLSPQEETQYF
TRBV7-9	TRBJ2-5	-	-	TGTGCCAGCAGCTGGCCTAGGAAGGGAGAGACCCAGTACTTC	CASSWPRKGETQYF
TRBV6-2/TRBV6-3	TRBJ1-5	-	TRBD1	TGTGCCAGCAGTTACAGAACAGGGGATCAGCCCCAGCATTTT	CASSYRTGDQPQHF
TRBV25-1	TRBJ1-1	-	-	TGTGCCAGCAGTGCGGGGTTTGGAGCTTTCTTT	CASSAGFGAFF
TRBV10-2	TRBJ1-3	-	-	TGCGCCAGCAGTGAGCCTGGGGGGGGCGCGGGAAACACCATATATTTT	CASSEPGGGAGNTIYF
TRBV5-1	TRBJ1-4	-	TRBD1	TGCGCCAGCAGCGAGCAGGGGGGAGATGAAAAACTGTTTTTT	CASSEQGGDEKLFF